What follows is one T cell receptor (beta chain) and its context. Per the original data handling: Reference gene primer amplification yielded estimated nucleated cell counts. The method was immunoSEQ multiplex PCR; TCRdb's version includes in-frame clones alone and lacks a portion of them. Clone size and the V and J calls come from that table; the DNA yielded D and trimming. Of hundreds of thousands of clones in the sample, roughly 77% were seen once. This entry comes from a study of blood T cell repertoires in COVID-19. For the study at large: COVID-19 samples collected from the United States, Italy and Spain covered acute and convalescent phases. T cells, B-cell-depleted T cells, or PBMCs provided the cDNA or gDNA that served as material.

V lost 6 bases and J 1 base, leaving 14 bases between the germline ends. The CDR3 spans 15 residues. CDR1 is MNHEY and CDR2 is SVGAGI in the germline V gene. Sequencing used peripheral blood. The genes are TRBV6-5 and TRBJ2-3; tentative D call: TRBD2 (7 bases). The receptor comes from a woman aged 80 or over with acute or convalescent COVID-19. CDR3 nucleotides: TGTGCCAGCAGGGACCGGGGGGCGGGCACAGATACGCAGTATTTT. Translated: CASRDRGAGTDTQYF.